The source of this T cell receptor (beta chain) is a study of blood T cell repertoires in COVID-19. This study enrolled people aged about 18 to 90 from about two dozen US geographic areas. Participant-given clinical history determined each cohort assignment. Exposed enrollees encountered a COVID-19 case at some point within 2 weeks before study entry. The CDR3 totals 14 residues. The germline CDR1 and CDR2 sequences are SGHRS and YFSETQ. The V end lost 4 bases, the J end lost 6 bases, and 15 bases lay between the germline ends. Here immunoSEQ multiplex PCR was the method, and the copy in TCRdb shows in-frame clones only, minus some. The data contain under 200,000 clones, 84% of them singletons.

This sequence originates from a woman in her 30s who had been exposed to COVID-19. Sequencing was performed on PBMCs or T cells enriched from blood (not recorded which). The rearrangement joins TRBV5-1 to TRBJ2-3; perhaps TRBD2 as D (5 bases). CDR3 sequence reads: CASSPGRLQDTQYF. For the CDR3, the DNA is TGCGCCAGCAGCCCGGGGAGACTACAGGATACGCAGTATTTT.